This record looks at one T cell receptor (beta chain) sequence and its context. This sample stems from a study of blood T cell repertoires in COVID-19. Study overall: PBMCs, B-cell-depleted T cells, or T cells provided the cDNA or gDNA that made up the material.

Some clones are missing from TCRdb's copy, which holds only in-frame ones; the method was immunoSEQ multiplex PCR. Of under 350,000 clones in the sample, 86% were seen once. CDR3 length equals 14 residues. Participants were aged about 18 to 100 years from about 25 US areas. Assignment of participants to cohorts was predicated upon participant-reported clinical history. Each recovered donor of Cohort 3 presented with two negative PCRs, clearance, or symptom resolution. The receptor's source is a woman aged 18-35 years who had recovered from COVID-19. Sequenced material: PBMCs or T cells enriched from blood (not recorded which). The V call is TRBV12-2, the J call TRBJ2-7; TRBD2 is taken as the D call from the table, unchecked against the DNA. TRBV12-2 is annotated as a pseudogene. CDR3 region: CASRARERTYEQYF. The CDR3, as DNA: TGTGCAAGTCGCGCCCGGGAGCGAACCTACGAGCAGTACTTC.